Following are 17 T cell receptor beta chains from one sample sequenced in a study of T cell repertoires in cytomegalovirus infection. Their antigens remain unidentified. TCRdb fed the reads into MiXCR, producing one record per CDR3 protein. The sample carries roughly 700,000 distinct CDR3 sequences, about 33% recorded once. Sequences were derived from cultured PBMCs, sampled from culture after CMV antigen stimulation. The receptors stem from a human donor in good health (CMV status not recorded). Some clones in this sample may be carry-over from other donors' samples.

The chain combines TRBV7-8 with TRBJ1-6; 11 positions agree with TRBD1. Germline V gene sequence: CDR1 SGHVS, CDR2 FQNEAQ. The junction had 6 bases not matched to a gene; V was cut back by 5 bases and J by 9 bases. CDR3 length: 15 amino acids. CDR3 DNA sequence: TGTGCCAGCAGCCACGGACAGGGGGCGATTTCACCCCTCCACTTT. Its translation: CASSHGQGAISPLHF. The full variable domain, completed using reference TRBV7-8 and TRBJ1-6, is GAGVSQSPRYKVAKRGQDVALRCDPISGHVSLFWYQQALGQGPEFLTYFQNEAQLDKSGLPSDRFFAERPEGSVSTLKIQRTQQEDSAVYLCASSHGQGAISPLHFGNGTRLTVT.

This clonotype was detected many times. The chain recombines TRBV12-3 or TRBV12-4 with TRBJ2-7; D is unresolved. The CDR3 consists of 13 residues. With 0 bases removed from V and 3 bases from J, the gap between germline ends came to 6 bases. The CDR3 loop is CASSLAERYEQYF. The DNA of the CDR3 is TGTGCCAGCAGTTTAGCGGAGCGCTACGAGCAGTACTTC.

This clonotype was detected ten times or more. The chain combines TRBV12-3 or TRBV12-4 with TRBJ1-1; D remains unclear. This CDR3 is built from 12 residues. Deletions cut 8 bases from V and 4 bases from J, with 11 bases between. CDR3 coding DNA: TGTGCCAGCGGGCCGGGCGGCACTGAAGCTTTCTTT. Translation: CASGPGGTEAFF.

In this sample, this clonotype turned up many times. CDR3 coding DNA: TGTGCCAGCAGCTTAGCGTGGGGACTAGCGGGAGGGGAATCAGATACGCAGTATTTT. Its protein is CASSLAWGLAGGESDTQYF. V and J are TRBV7-2 and TRBJ2-3, with 16 positions matching TRBD2. The V segment lost 0 bases and the J segment 4 bases; nucleotides outside the gene matches: 7. The CDR3 extends over 19 amino acids. CDR1 SGHTA and CDR2 FQGNSA come from the germline V gene.

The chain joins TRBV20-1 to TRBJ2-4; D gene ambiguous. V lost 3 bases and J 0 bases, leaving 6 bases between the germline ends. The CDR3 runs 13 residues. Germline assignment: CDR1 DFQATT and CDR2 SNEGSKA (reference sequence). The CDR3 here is CSASNIAKNIQYF. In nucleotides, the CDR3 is TGCAGTGCTAGTAACATAGCCAAAAACATTCAGTACTTC.

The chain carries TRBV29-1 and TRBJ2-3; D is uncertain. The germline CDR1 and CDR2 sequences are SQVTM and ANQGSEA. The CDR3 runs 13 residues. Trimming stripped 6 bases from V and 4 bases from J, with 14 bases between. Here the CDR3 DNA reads TGCAGCGTGGGTAGTTCTGGCGCAGATACGCAGTATTTT. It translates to CSVGSSGADTQYF.

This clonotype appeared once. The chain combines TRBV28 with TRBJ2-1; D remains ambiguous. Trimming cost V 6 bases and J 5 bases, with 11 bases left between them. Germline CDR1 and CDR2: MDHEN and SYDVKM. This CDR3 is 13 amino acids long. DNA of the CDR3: TGTGCCAGCAGCTCCGACACAGACAATGAGCAGTTCTTC. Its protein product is CASSSDTDNEQFF.

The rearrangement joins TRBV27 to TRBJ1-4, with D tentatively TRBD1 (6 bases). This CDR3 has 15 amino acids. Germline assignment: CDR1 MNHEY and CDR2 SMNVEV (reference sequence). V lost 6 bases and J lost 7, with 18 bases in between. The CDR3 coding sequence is TGTGCCAGCAGCCACCTTCTCAGGGGTGTTGAAAAACTGTTTTTT. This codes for CASSHLLRGVEKLFF.

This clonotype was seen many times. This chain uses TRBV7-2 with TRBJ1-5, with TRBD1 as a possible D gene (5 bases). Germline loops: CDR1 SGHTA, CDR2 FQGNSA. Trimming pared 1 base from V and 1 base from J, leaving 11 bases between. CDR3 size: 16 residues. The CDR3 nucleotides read TGTGCCAGCAGCTTAGGGGGCATCCGGAGCAATCAGCCCCAGCATTTT. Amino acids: CASSLGGIRSNQPQHF.

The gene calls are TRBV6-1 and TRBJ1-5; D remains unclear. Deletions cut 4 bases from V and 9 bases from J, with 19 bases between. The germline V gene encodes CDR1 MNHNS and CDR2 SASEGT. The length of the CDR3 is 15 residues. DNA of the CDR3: TGTGCCAGCAGTGTACCCCGGACCGTACATATGCCCCAGCATTTT. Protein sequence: CASSVPRTVHMPQHF.

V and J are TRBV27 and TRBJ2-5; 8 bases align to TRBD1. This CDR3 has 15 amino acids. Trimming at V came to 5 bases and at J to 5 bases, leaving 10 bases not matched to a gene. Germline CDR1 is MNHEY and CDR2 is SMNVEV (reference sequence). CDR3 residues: CASSHPTGGSETQYF. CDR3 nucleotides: TGTGCCAGCAGTCACCCTACAGGGGGGTCTGAGACCCAGTACTTC.

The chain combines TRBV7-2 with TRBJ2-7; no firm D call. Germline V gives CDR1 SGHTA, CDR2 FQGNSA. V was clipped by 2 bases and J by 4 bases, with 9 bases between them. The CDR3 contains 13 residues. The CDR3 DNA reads TGTGCCAGCAGCTTAACCCTGGGGTACGAGCAGTACTTC. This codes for CASSLTLGYEQYF.

CDR3 DNA sequence: TGTGCCATCGGGCCAGCCGGGAATGAGCAGTTCTTC. This translates into CAIGPAGNEQFF. This chain uses TRBV12-3 or TRBV12-4 with TRBJ2-1; D remains ambiguous. V lost 10 bases and J 7 bases, leaving 14 bases between the germline ends. The length of the CDR3 is 12 residues.

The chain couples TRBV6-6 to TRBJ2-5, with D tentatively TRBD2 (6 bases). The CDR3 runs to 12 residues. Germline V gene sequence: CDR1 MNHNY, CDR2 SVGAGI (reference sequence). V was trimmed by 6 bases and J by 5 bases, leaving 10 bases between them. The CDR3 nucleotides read TGTGCCAGCAGCCGGGACTTCGAGACCCAGTACTTC. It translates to CASSRDFETQYF.

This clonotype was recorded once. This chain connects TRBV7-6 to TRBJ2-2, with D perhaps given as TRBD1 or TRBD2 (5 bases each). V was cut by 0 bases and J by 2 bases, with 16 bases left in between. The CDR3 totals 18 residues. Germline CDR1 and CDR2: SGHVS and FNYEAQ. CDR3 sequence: CASSLAYLEGPNTGELFF. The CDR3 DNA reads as TGTGCCAGCAGCTTAGCCTACCTTGAGGGACCCAACACCGGGGAGCTGTTTTTT.

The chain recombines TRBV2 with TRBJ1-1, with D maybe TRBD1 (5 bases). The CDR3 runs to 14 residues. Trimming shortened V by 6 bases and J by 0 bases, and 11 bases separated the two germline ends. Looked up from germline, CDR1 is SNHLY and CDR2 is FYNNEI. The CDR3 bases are TGTGCCAGCAGGAGACAGTCAGTGAACACTGAAGCTTTCTTT. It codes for CASRRQSVNTEAFF.

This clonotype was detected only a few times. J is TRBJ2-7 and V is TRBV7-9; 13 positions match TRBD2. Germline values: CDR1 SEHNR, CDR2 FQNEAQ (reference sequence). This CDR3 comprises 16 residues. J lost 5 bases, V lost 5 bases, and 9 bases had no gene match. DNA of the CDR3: TGTGCCAGCAGCCCACGGACTAGCGGGAGCAATGACGAGCAGTACTTC. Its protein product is CASSPRTSGSNDEQYF.